The 21 T cell receptor beta chains reported below all come from one sample, sequenced in a study of spatial heterogeneity in lung cancer (dated by TCRdb to 2018 to 2020). The method behind the library was 5' RACE. Sequencing instrument: NextSeq 500. TCRdb applied fastp at Q25 and MiXCR to the public reads, then kept only in-frame beta chains. For every CDR3 protein sequence, its rows merge into one entry that carries the most common genes and DNA. In all, the sample holds about 13,000 distinct CDR3 sequences, and around 5.2% of those were seen once. The ten largest clonotypes hold about two fifths of the sample. The time point label of this sample denotes: sample taken at primary tumor resection. Whole RNA extracted from tumor and nontumor lung tissue, or from cryopreserved PBMC samples, was used for TCR sequencing without cell sorting. This specimen was lung tumor tissue, taken at surgery. The receptors come from a human donor with early-stage non-small cell lung cancer.

The table lists this clonotype with many counts. The library was prepared for alpha chains; this beta chain is a stray read, so its frequency means little. This rearrangement joins TRBV9 to TRBJ1-4; D unclear. The CDR3 runs 15 residues. Germline CDR1 and CDR2: SGDLS and YYNGEE. Trimming took 4 bases from V and 8 from J, leaving 18 bases between them. The CDR3 here is CASSPNDRSREKLFF. DNA for the CDR3: TGTGCCAGCAGCCCTAACGATCGGTCGCGGGAAAAACTGTTTTTT. The variable domain in full, with the rest retrieved from reference TRBV9 and TRBJ1-4, is DSGVTQTPKHLITATGQRVTLRCSPRSGDLSVYWYQQSLDQGLQFLIQYYNGEERAKGNILERFSAQQFPDLHSELNLSSLELGDSALYFCASSPNDRSREKLFFGSGTQLSVL.

This clonotype was seen repeatedly, ten times or more. With the library built for alpha chains, this beta chain is off target and its frequency is not meaningful. The chain combines TRBV7-2 with TRBJ1-5, with unresolved D. V was shortened by 4 bases and J by 7 bases, with 8 bases between the two germline ends. The CDR3 is made up of 12 amino acids. The germline gives CDR1 SGHTA, CDR2 FQGNSA. CDR3: CASSSYGQPQHF. The CDR3 DNA reads as TGTGCCAGCAGCTCCTACGGACAGCCCCAGCATTTT. Based on the CDR3 plus reference TRBV7-2 and TRBJ1-5, the full variable domain is GAGVSQSPSNKVTEKGKDVELRCDPISGHTALYWYRQSLGQGLEFLIYFQGNSAPDKSGLPSDRFSAERTGGSVSTLTIQRTQQEDSAVYLCASSSYGQPQHFGDGTRLSIL.

This clonotype has at least ten counts. The library was designed around alpha chains, so this beta chain is a stray read whose abundance carries little weight. The CDR3 here is CASSPRVNTEAFF. CDR3 bases: TGCGCCAGCAGCCCCAGGGTGAACACTGAAGCTTTCTTT. J is TRBJ1-1 and V is TRBV5-1, with a weak D call TRBD1 (5 bases). Per germline, CDR1 SGHRS and CDR2 YFSETQ. The CDR3 runs 13 residues. Trimming removed 4 bases at V and 0 bases at J, with 7 bases between.

This clonotype was seen at least ten times. Little can be read into the size of this beta chain, an off-target read in a library designed for alpha chains. The chain combines TRBV6-2 or TRBV6-3 with TRBJ2-5; D gene ambiguous. Per germline, CDR1 MNHEY and CDR2 SVGEGT. This CDR3 comprises 14 residues. V gave up 2 bases and J gave up 5 bases, with 12 bases separating them. The CDR3 DNA reads as TGTGCCAGCAGTTACCGCGATAGTAGGGAGACCCAGTACTTC. It specifies CASSYRDSRETQYF.

This clonotype was counted ten times or more. The library was prepared for alpha chains; this beta chain is a stray read, so its frequency means little. V and J are TRBV4-3 and TRBJ1-2; 9 positions match TRBD1. This CDR3 is 15 amino acids long. Germline loops: CDR1 LGHNA, CDR2 YSLEER. The V and J ends lost 3 bases and 4 bases, in that order; junction bases with no gene match: 6. The CDR3 sequence is CASSQTGGPLYGYTF. DNA of the CDR3: TGCGCCAGCAGCCAGACAGGGGGGCCTCTCTATGGCTACACCTTC.

This clonotype was seen ten or more times. The library was designed around alpha chains, so this beta chain is a stray read whose abundance carries little weight. The chain joins TRBV6-5 to TRBJ1-6; D might be TRBD1 (5 bases). Germline V gene data show CDR1 as MNHEY and CDR2 as SVGAGI. V lost 6 bases to trimming and J lost 0 bases, with 12 bases between them. The CDR3 is 16 residues long. The CDR3, as DNA: TGTGCCAGCAGCCCGGGGGTCAGCTCCTATAATTCACCCCTCCACTTT. Its protein product is CASSPGVSSYNSPLHF.

This clonotype was detected ten times or more. The library was prepared for alpha chains; this beta chain is a stray read, so its frequency means little. V usage is TRBV18 and J usage is TRBJ1-1, with 7 bases that match TRBD1. J was trimmed by 11 bases and V by 2 bases; bases with no gene match: 5. The CDR3 loop spans 12 amino acids. CDR1 is KGHSH, CDR2 LQKENI, per germline. The DNA of the CDR3 is TGTGCCAGCTCACCAGACAGGGCGCGGGCTTTCTTT. Translating gives CASSPDRARAFF.

This clonotype was seen ten or more times. Since it is a stray read in a library aimed at alpha chains, this beta chain has a size that is not meaningful. The gene calls are TRBV7-8 and TRBJ1-1; 7 bases line up with TRBD1. Germline CDR1 is SGHVS and CDR2 is FQNEAQ. The ends lost 7 bases at V and 0 bases at J; junction bases unmatched: 11. This CDR3 is built from 16 residues. The CDR3 protein is CASTPAGRGVNTEAFF. DNA of the CDR3: TGTGCCAGCACCCCCGCGGGCAGGGGGGTGAACACTGAAGCTTTCTTT.

This clonotype was detected ten times or more. This beta chain turned up in a library designed for alpha chains; as an off-target read, its abundance says little. The chain uses TRBV7-9 and TRBJ2-1; the match to TRBD2 covers 11 bases. J gave up 8 bases and V 3 bases, and 0 bases lay outside the gene matches. Germline loops: CDR1 SEHNR, CDR2 FQNEAQ (reference sequence). The CDR3 covers 13 residues. This chain's CDR3 is CASSLGLADEQFF. The CDR3 nucleotides are TGTGCCAGCAGCTTGGGACTAGCGGATGAGCAGTTCTTC.

This clonotype appeared many times. Being off target in a library aimed at alpha chains, this beta chain has a size of little meaning. The chain is built from TRBV10-3 and TRBJ2-7; D remains ambiguous. Trimming stripped 3 bases from V and 0 bases from J, with 9 bases between. The germline V gene encodes CDR1 ENHRY and CDR2 SYGVKD. The CDR3 runs 14 residues. The CDR3 DNA sequence: TGTGCCATCAGTGACGGGCTGAACTCCTACGAGCAGTACTTC. This gives the protein CAISDGLNSYEQYF.

This clonotype was observed many times. Within a library made for alpha chains, this beta chain is off target, and its count is uninformative. The rearrangement joins TRBV2 to TRBJ1-1; D unclear. The CDR3 covers 11 residues. The germline V and J ends were trimmed by 6 bases and 7 bases, with 9 bases remaining between them. In germline, CDR1 is SNHLY, CDR2 FYNNEI. CDR3 nucleotide sequence: TGTGCCAGCAGAATGGGCCATGAAGCTTTCTTT. Translated: CASRMGHEAFF.

This clonotype was picked up many times. Because the library targeted alpha chains, this beta chain is an off-target read whose size means little. The J gene is TRBJ2-2, the V gene TRBV7-6, with a weak D call TRBD1 (6 bases). CDR3 size: 16 residues. Trimming took off 3 bases at V and 3 bases at J, with 14 bases between the two ends. Germline assignment: CDR1 SGHVS and CDR2 FNYEAQ. The chain's CDR3 is CASSFRWGPDTGELFF. The CDR3 bases are TGTGCCAGCAGCTTTCGCTGGGGGCCGGACACCGGGGAGCTGTTTTTT.

By proportion, this clonotype is medium-sized. Within a library made for alpha chains, this beta chain is off target, and its count is uninformative. The chain links TRBV7-3 to TRBJ1-2; TRBD1 agrees at 7 bases. Per the germline V gene, CDR1 is SGHTA and CDR2 is FQGTGA. This CDR3 is built from 16 residues. V lost 5 bases, J lost 0 bases, and 9 bases stayed unmatched. DNA for the CDR3: TGTGCCAGCAGCCCAGGAGGGGGCATGACTAACTATGGCTACACCTTC. This codes for CASSPGGGMTNYGYTF. The full variable domain, with the rest looked up from reference TRBV7-3 and TRBJ1-2, is GAGVSQTPSNKVTEKGKYVELRCDPISGHTALYWYRQSLGQGPEFLIYFQGTGAADDSGLPNDRFFAVRPEGSVSTLKIQRTERGDSAVYLCASSPGGGMTNYGYTFGSGTRLTVV.

This clonotype was seen many times. This beta chain represents an off-target read in a library built for alpha chains; its size is of limited meaning. The rearrangement links TRBV7-2 to TRBJ2-5; D call uncertain. The V end lost 7 bases, the J end lost 7 bases, and 16 bases lay between the germline ends. In germline, CDR1 is SGHTA, CDR2 FQGNSA. CDR3 length equals 13 residues. This CDR3 reads CASTPSPGSTQYF. The CDR3 coding sequence is TGTGCCAGCACCCCCAGCCCGGGTTCGACCCAGTACTTC.

This clonotype came up a few times. Because this beta chain is a stray read in a library intended to capture alpha chains, its abundance should not be given much weight. The rearrangement uses TRBV7-2 and TRBJ2-1; TRBD1 matches 7 bases. Trimming at V came to 5 bases and at J to 4 bases, leaving 11 bases not matched to a gene. Germline V gene data show CDR1 as SGHTA and CDR2 as FQGNSA. CDR3 length: 16 amino acids. The CDR3 DNA reads as TGTGCCAGCAGCGACCCACGGGGACAGATTTACAATGAGCAGTTCTTC. It yields the protein CASSDPRGQIYNEQFF.

Many counts were recorded for this clonotype. This beta chain is a stray read from a library made for alpha chains; its abundance is not meaningful. The chain recombines TRBV30 with TRBJ1-4, with TRBD1 identical over 10 bases. V lost 2 bases to trimming and J lost 7 bases; unmatched junction nucleotides: 4. This CDR3 is 14 amino acids long. CDR1 and CDR2 (germline): GTSNPN, SVGIG (reference sequence). CDR3 coding DNA: TGTGCCTGGAGTTACGGGACAGGGGTTGAAAAACTGTTTTTT. Translation gives CAWSYGTGVEKLFF.

With regard to this clonotype: Since it is a stray read in a library aimed at alpha chains, this beta chain has a size that is not meaningful. The V and J genes are TRBV20-1 and TRBJ2-7; 8 bases line up with TRBD1. The CDR3 totals 13 residues. The trim removed 3 bases at V and 2 bases at J, leaving 3 bases unmatched. Germline V lookup: CDR1 DFQATT, CDR2 SNEGSKA (reference sequence). This CDR3 reads CSASAGGAYEQYF. The CDR3 DNA reads TGCAGTGCTAGTGCAGGGGGCGCCTACGAGCAGTACTTC.

This clonotype was detected many times. This beta chain turned up in a library designed for alpha chains; as an off-target read, its abundance says little. This rearrangement joins TRBV9 to TRBJ2-3; D may correspond to TRBD1 or TRBD2 (5 bases each). V was trimmed by 4 bases and J by 5 bases, leaving 11 bases between them. Per germline, CDR1 SGDLS and CDR2 YYNGEE. The CDR3 is made up of 13 amino acids. CDR3 sequence (DNA): TGTGCCAGCAGCCTGAGGGGATTAGATACGCAGTATTTT. It specifies CASSLRGLDTQYF.

This clonotype has a count of ten or more. Found in a library prepared for alpha chains, this beta chain is an off-target read, and its abundance has little meaning. V and J are TRBV7-2 and TRBJ1-2; D remains unclear. This CDR3 is 14 amino acids long. Germline V gene lookup returns CDR1 SGHTA and CDR2 FQGNSA. Trimming cost V 6 bases and J 2 bases, with 13 bases left between them. CDR3 DNA sequence: TGTGCCAGCAGTCAACCCGGACGGAACTATGGCTACACCTTC. Amino acids: CASSQPGRNYGYTF.

The sample holds many counts of this clonotype. Found in a library prepared for alpha chains, this beta chain is an off-target read, and its abundance has little meaning. This chain links TRBV7-9 with TRBJ2-1; D perhaps matches TRBD2 (6 bases). CDR3 size: 12 residues. Looked up from germline, CDR1 is SEHNR and CDR2 is FQNEAQ (reference sequence). Trimming left V 7 bases short and J 8 bases short, with 12 bases between. The CDR3 region is CASNSGGDEQFF. CDR3 sequence (DNA): TGTGCCAGCAACTCCGGCGGGGATGAGCAGTTCTTC.

This clonotype was observed many times. This beta chain is off target for a library built for alpha chains, so its abundance means little. The CDR3 nucleotides read TGTGCCTGGAGTGTCGGGGCCGGGGAGCTGTTTTTT. Encoded protein: CAWSVGAGELFF. The chain carries TRBV30 and TRBJ2-2, with a possible D match to TRBD2 (5 bases). The CDR3 extends over 12 amino acids. Trimming took off 0 bases at V and 6 bases at J, with 5 bases between the two ends. Germline CDR1 reads GTSNPN; CDR2 reads SVGIG (reference sequence). The full variable domain, its missing parts supplied by reference TRBV30 and TRBJ2-2, is SQTIHQWPATLVQPVGSPLSLECTVEGTSNPNLYWYRQAAGRGLQLLFYSVGIGQISSEVPQNLSASRPQDRQFILSSKKLLLSDSGFYLCAWSVGAGELFFGEGSRLTVL.